Presented here are 15 T cell receptor beta chains from one specimen sequenced in a study of T cells in localized non-small cell lung cancer (dated by TCRdb to 2020 to 2022). Library prep was done by the immunoSEQ multiplex PCR assay. TCRdb obtained this table from immuneACCESS and retained in-frame rearrangements with V and J assigned. These tables miss some clones; where compared with another copy, unresolved V genes account for less than half of the shortfall, and the remainder is unexplained. This sample lists about 33,000 clones; over 75% were detected once. More than 15% of the sample is held by the ten biggest clonotypes. The sample was peripheral blood, taken before any cancer treatment. These receptors were obtained from a male donor older than 55 with stage III squamous cell lung carcinoma.

The J gene is TRBJ1-5, the V gene TRBV6-5; D is possibly TRBD1 (6 bases). Per germline, CDR1 MNHEY and CDR2 SVGAGI. The germline V and J ends were trimmed by 2 bases and 7 bases, with 12 bases remaining between them. The CDR3 is 14 residues long. CDR3 protein: CASSYTGLTQPQHF. The DNA of the CDR3 is TGTGCCAGCAGTTACACAGGGTTGACGCAGCCCCAGCATTTT.

J is TRBJ2-1 and V is TRBV18; weak D call: TRBD2 (6 bases). The CDR3 extends over 18 amino acids. The germline V gene has CDR1 KGHSH and CDR2 LQKENI. With 3 bases removed from V and 4 bases from J, the gap between germline ends came to 22 bases. CDR3 coding DNA: TGTGCCAGCTCACCCCCGGGAGTTGGGGGGACGGCGTACAATGAGCAGTTCTTC. Translation: CASSPPGVGGTAYNEQFF.

This clone was counted between two and nine times. V gene TRBV4-1 combines with J gene TRBJ2-7; 7 bases line up with TRBD1. The length of the CDR3 is 15 residues. V shed 0 bases, J shed 3 bases, and the junction held 5 bases outside the gene matches. Per the germline V gene, CDR1 is MGHRA and CDR2 is YSYEKL. CDR3 bases: TGCGCCAGCAGCCAAGACGAGACAGGGAACTACGAGCAGTACTTC. This translates into CASSQDETGNYEQYF.

V usage is TRBV14 and J usage is TRBJ1-1; D is uncertain. The germline V and J ends were trimmed by 1 base and 8 bases, with 17 bases remaining between them. The germline V gene encodes CDR1 SGHDN and CDR2 FVKESK. The CDR3 length is 15 residues. The CDR3 sequence: CASSQVPGALGEAFF. The CDR3 coding sequence is TGTGCCAGCAGCCAAGTTCCAGGCGCCCTAGGGGAAGCTTTCTTT.

This chain uses TRBV2 with TRBJ1-5; tentatively, D is TRBD1 (5 bases). The germline V gene encodes CDR1 SNHLY and CDR2 FYNNEI. The CDR3 extends over 14 amino acids. V was cut by 4 bases and J by 5 bases, with 12 bases left in between. In nucleotides, the CDR3 is TGTGCCAGCAGTGGGACGGGGCAGGATCAGCCCCAGCATTTT. Translating gives CASSGTGQDQPQHF.

The genes are TRBV5-1 and TRBJ2-3, with D possibly matching TRBD1 (5 bases). Per germline, CDR1 SGHRS and CDR2 YFSETQ. CDR3 length: 16 residues. V was cut by 0 bases and J by 5 bases, with 16 bases left in between. CDR3 residues: CASSLASAARGDTQYF. The CDR3, as DNA: TGCGCCAGCAGCTTGGCCAGTGCGGCAAGGGGAGATACGCAGTATTTT.

The chain recombines TRBV6-1 with TRBJ2-7, with a weak D call TRBD1 (5 bases). Germline V gene data show CDR1 as MNHNS and CDR2 as SASEGT. The CDR3 sequence is 13 residues long. V was pared by 8 bases and J by 3 bases, with 14 bases between. This chain's CDR3 is CASHFVTGYEQYF. The CDR3 DNA reads as TGTGCCAGCCACTTTGTAACAGGCTACGAGCAGTACTTC.

This chain links TRBV27 with TRBJ2-5; D is possibly TRBD1 or TRBD2 (6 bases each). This CDR3 contains 13 residues. With 7 bases removed from V and 3 bases from J, the gap between germline ends came to 12 bases. CDR1 and CDR2 from the germline V gene are MNHEY and SMNVEV (reference sequence). The CDR3 DNA sequence: TGTGCCAGCACCAAAAGGGGGGAAGAGACCCAGTACTTC. Its protein is CASTKRGEETQYF.

The chain combines TRBV28 with TRBJ2-3, with unresolved D. Per germline, CDR1 MDHEN and CDR2 SYDVKM. The length of the CDR3 is 16 residues. Trimming stripped 1 base from V and 0 bases from J, with 11 bases between. The CDR3, as DNA: TGTGCCAGCAGTTTATTTGGCGGTGCGAGCACAGATACGCAGTATTTT. Translation gives CASSLFGGASTDTQYF.

The chain combines TRBV7-2 with TRBJ2-1, with TRBD2 matching 9 bases. The CDR3 extends over 15 amino acids. Trimming at V came to 3 bases and at J to 12 bases, leaving 12 bases not matched to a gene. The germline V gene encodes CDR1 SGHTA and CDR2 FQGNSA. The CDR3, as DNA: TGTGCCAGCAGCTTCATGGGGGTAGCGGGAGATCCGCAGTTCTTC. Encoded protein: CASSFMGVAGDPQFF.

V and J are TRBV7-9 and TRBJ1-2; 9 positions match TRBD1. CDR1 and CDR2 (germline): SEHNR, FQNEAQ (reference sequence). This CDR3 is built from 14 residues. Trimming took 5 bases from V and 7 from J; bases not matched to a gene: 8. The chain's CDR3 is CASSPGQGVSGYTF. CDR3 DNA sequence: TGTGCCAGCAGCCCGGGACAGGGAGTCTCTGGCTACACCTTC.

V gene TRBV18 combines with J gene TRBJ1-5; maybe TRBD1 (6 bases). CDR1 is KGHSH and CDR2 is LQKENI in the germline V gene. The CDR3 has 15 amino acids. V was pared by 3 bases and J by 6 bases, with 15 bases between. CDR3 protein: CASSPPSGGGQPQHF. DNA for the CDR3: TGTGCCAGCTCACCGCCTTCGGGGGGCGGTCAGCCCCAGCATTTT. Full variable domain (remainder filled in from reference TRBV18 and TRBJ1-5): NAGVMQNPRHLVRRRGQEARLRCSPMKGHSHVYWYRQLPEEGLKFMVYLQKENIIDESGMPKERFSAEFPKEGPSILRIQQVVRGDSAAYFCASSPPSGGGQPQHFGDGTRLSIL.

This rearrangement joins TRBV6-6 to TRBJ1-5, with TRBD1 as a possible D gene (5 bases). The germline V gene encodes CDR1 MNHNY and CDR2 SVGAGI (reference sequence). Trimming took 0 bases from V and 0 from J, leaving 6 bases between them. CDR3 length equals 15 residues. The CDR3 protein is CASSYSGGSNQPQHF. The CDR3 DNA reads as TGTGCCAGCAGTTACTCGGGGGGTAGCAATCAGCCCCAGCATTTT.

The rearrangement joins TRBV7-2 to TRBJ2-3; D may match TRBD1 or TRBD2 (5 bases each). Trimming left V 3 bases short and J 0 bases short, with 10 bases between. Germline V CDR1 and CDR2: SGHTA, FQGNSA. The CDR3 has 15 amino acids. The CDR3 region is CASSFQGGSTDTQYF. Here the CDR3 DNA reads TGTGCCAGCAGCTTTCAGGGCGGGAGCACAGATACGCAGTATTTT.

V usage is TRBV9 and J usage is TRBJ1-3, with a possible D match to TRBD1 (5 bases). Trimming removed 3 bases from V and 3 bases from J, with 13 bases in between. The CDR3 loop spans 15 amino acids. In germline, CDR1 is SGDLS, CDR2 YYNGEE. CDR3 sequence reads: CASSADSYNGNTIYF. The CDR3 DNA follows: TGTGCCAGCAGCGCCGACAGTTACAATGGAAACACCATATATTTT.